This TCR beta chain comes out of a study of T cell changes during pregnancy in multiple sclerosis. The method was immunoSEQ multiplex PCR; TCRdb's version includes in-frame clones alone and lacks a portion of them. Seen here are tens of thousands of clones, approximately 92% observed once, and the top ten hold approximately 0.67%. This CDR3 has 13 amino acids. Trimming stripped 5 bases from V and 11 bases from J, with 16 bases between. Germline assignment: CDR1 LNHDA and CDR2 SQIVND (reference sequence). This chain joins TRBV19 and TRBJ2-4; D perhaps matches TRBD2 (6 bases). The sequence was obtained from a female donor with multiple sclerosis, enrolled in a pregnancy study. Source: CD4+ T cells from peripheral blood mononuclear cells, taken in the third trimester of pregnancy. The CDR3 coding sequence is TGTGCCAGTAGTTCGCTTCGGGACTCATTTCAGTACTTC. Amino acid sequence: CASSSLRDSFQYF.